This T cell receptor (beta chain) originates from a study of shared clonotypes between healthy human individuals (dated by TCRdb to the early 2020s). For the study in its entirety: A few men and a couple of women, aged 18 to 49 years, made up the cohort. For each donor, CD4 naive and CD4 memory were each given three plates, CD8 naive was given two plates, and CD8 memory was given one plate. The study deeply sequenced blood TCR repertoires of five healthy adults to estimate repertoire size and the extent of clonotype sharing between individuals. To increase sequencing depth and limit assay-specific biases, different laboratories used diverse techniques to prepare libraries and sequence TCR repertoires. Per donor, leukapheresis produced somewhere between about 0.94 and 9.5 billion PBMCs.

This clone came up once. This receptor's antigen is unknown. Base qualities are not at hand, and no much larger clone is one base apart. Using the deep immunoSEQ assay, TCR CDR3 regions were amplified from genomic DNA by multiplex PCR. Genomic DNA extracted from each cell subset was distributed evenly over all wells of several immunoSEQ 96-well plates, and each plate served as one replicate. For sorted subsets, each replicate PCR was loaded with approximately 200 ng genomic DNA, equivalent to 30,000 or so T cell genomes. Purified libraries were quantified with a Qubit 3.0 fluorometer, sized on a Bioanalyzer 2100, and re-quantified with the KAPA Library Quantification kit. Every immunoSEQ 96-well plate was sequenced on a dedicated single-read 150-cycle Illumina NextSeq 550 flow cell. Under the source paper's analysis protocol: Because the immunoSEQ output held only junctional sequences and lacked quality scores, the filtering could not match the filtering applied to full-length reads. To assign V/J genes and CDR3, sequences were annotated using PyIR, a Python wrapper for IgBLAST v1.9, with IMGT germline references. Reads were removed for weak V/J assignments (E-value above 1e-6), missing CDR3, stop codons, out-of-frame junctions, or ambiguous translated residues. V3J clonotypes were defined by identical inferred V gene, J gene, and CDR3 amino acid sequence. To compute the percentage overlap between repertoires, the number of shared unique clonotypes was divided by the size of the smaller repertoire. Richness of each repertoire was evaluated using RTK rarefaction, the Chao1 estimator, and Recon v2.1 estimates of unobserved clonotypes. Generation probabilities were computed with OLGA for all TCRbeta clonotypes obtained by the gDNA method from several donors. The table was pulled from immuneACCESS by TCRdb, which kept in-frame rearrangements only. Such tables lose some clones; where checked, under half of the loss comes from unresolved V genes, and the rest has no known cause. The DNA was the basis for D and trimming; V, J and clone size are from that table. Across this sample there are approximately 2,000,000 clones, with under 95% seen only once. The biggest ten clones account for roughly 0.34% of the sample.

Overall results and qualifications from the work: Compared with non-shared clonotypes, clonotypes shared by all four sorted-subset donors had higher generation probabilities. Sampling was restricted to blood, and TCR repertoires in tissue are likely to differ from TCR repertoires in blood. About 5% of naive CD4, 3.5% of naive CD8, about 2.1% of memory CD4, and approximately 0.4% of memory CD8 clonotypes were shared across four donors. Naive subsets generally had larger estimated clonotype richness than memory subsets. Pairwise subsampling indicated that sequencing depth was expected to affect the degree of clonotype sharing among donors. Even with the large sequencing depth, rarefaction of the sorted-subset datasets indicated that sequencing was incomplete. Because the study included only a small number of donors, the genetic and exposure-history diversity represented was limited.

V is reduced by 5 bases and J by 9 bases, leaving a spacing of 23 bases between them. There are 16 amino acids in the CDR3, from cysteine to phenylalanine inclusive. CDR3 DNA is the only sequence kept; it has 48 bases, read in frame from the first base. As encoded in the germline V gene (reference sequence), CDR1 is SSHAT while CDR2 is FNYEAQ. Healthy HIV-negative adults with no recently reported acute infections or vaccinations were included as donors. All donors were Caucasian adults living in Nashville, Tennessee, USA. CD4+ T cells were enriched by magnetic negative selection; naive cells were then positively selected on CD45RA, and the negative fraction formed the memory subset. Blood was collected by leukapheresis, and PBMCs were isolated by Ficoll-Histopaque density gradient centrifugation and then cryopreserved in liquid nitrogen vapor phase. Analytical flow cytometry was used to check the purity and quantity of each magnetically sorted T cell population. Each sorted fraction had its genomic DNA isolated and then quantified by UV absorbance on a Nanodrop 2000c.

Material: naive CD4+ T cells from PBMCs. The cell subset or site label corresponds to: CD45RA+ positively selected. The origin of this receptor is a young man in good health. Some clones in this sample may be carry-over from other donors' samples. The chain is assembled from TRBV7-7 and TRBJ2-1; TRBD2 might be the D gene, on 6 matching bases. The nucleotide sequence reads TGTGCCAGCAGCCCTCCGGGACTCCCCCTCTTTGGTGAGCAGTTCTTC. This sequence encodes CASSPPGLPLFGEQFF.